This paragraph reports one T cell receptor (beta chain). This clone was observed a few times. Its antigen remains undetermined. The CDR3 carries no conserved terminal phenylalanine or tryptophan, so it likely arises from a read error. The DNA is left out, because the CDR3 cannot be placed on it with certainty; the CDR3 is given as TCRdb lists it. This record comes from a study of blood T cell repertoires in COVID-19 (dated by TCRdb to the early 2020s). For the wider study: Samples covering the acute and convalescent phases of COVID-19 were provided by collaborators in the United States, Italy and Spain. The samples were drawn from two sources: the first 160 participants of the ongoing ImmuneRACE study, and fewer than 1,500 subjects contributed by 6 global collaborators. The material from the prospective study consisted of cDNA or gDNA derived from T cells, B-cell-depleted T cells, or PBMCs. The repertoires were released in a freely available public database meant as a resource for research on the immune response to SARS-CoV-2. Subjects who had been exposed to COVID-19, were actively infected with it, or had recovered from it provided the deeply sampled blood TCRbeta repertoires that made up the dataset. Where available, HLA class I and class II types were obtained from metadata supplied by the sample provider rather than from assay-based typing. A de-identified subject ID, COVID-19 status, age in years and sex were almost always included in the sample metadata. Paper-wide results and their limitations: The quantity of clinical and demographic metadata differed by source and by participant and was supplied without curation.

Participants in the prospective study were enrolled through a virtual design, were aged roughly 18 to 90 years, and lived in 24 United States geographic areas. In the prospective study, participants were assigned to cohorts based on the clinical history participants reported in a screening survey and a study questionnaire. Exposed participants had been in contact with someone with a PCR-confirmed or clinician-diagnosed COVID-19 case within 2 weeks of study entry. Each participant in the prospective study had whole blood, serum and a nasopharyngeal or oropharyngeal swab collected by mobile phlebotomists. Over a roughly 2-month period, participants in the prospective study had the option of providing additional blood draws and questionnaires. Before DNA extraction, blood samples from the prospective study were shipped at room temperature or frozen. The immunoSEQ Assay, a bias-controlled multiplex PCR, was used to amplify TCRbeta CDR3 regions from genomic DNA. The paper's data handling went like this. The number of nucleated cells in each sample was estimated from the amplification of reference gene primers within the assay. Sequence reads were collapsed and filtered to measure the absolute abundance of every unique TCRbeta CDR3 rearrangement. For each sample, productive Simpson clonality was calculated by taking the square root of Simpson's diversity index across productive rearrangements. In TCRdb, the immuneACCESS table is reduced to in-frame sequences with V and J assigned. These tables do not hold every clone; where another copy was compared, an unresolved V gene accounts for under half, and the others remain unexplained. V, J and clone size were drawn from that table, and D and trimming were deduced from the DNA. The sample table lists around 160,000 clones, 84% of them with a count of one. The ten biggest clones cover more than 4.5% of the sample.

With termini counted, the CDR3 has 13 amino acids. CDR1 SGHDT and CDR2 YYEEEE are derived from the germline V gene. Sequenced: PBMCs or T cells enriched from blood (not recorded which). This chain is built from TRBV5-6 and TRBJ2-3; the table's D gene call, TRBD2, was not cross checked with the DNA. The clonotype comes from a woman in her forties or fifties who had been exposed to COVID-19. The CDR3 reads as follows: CASSQMSGLRPRV.